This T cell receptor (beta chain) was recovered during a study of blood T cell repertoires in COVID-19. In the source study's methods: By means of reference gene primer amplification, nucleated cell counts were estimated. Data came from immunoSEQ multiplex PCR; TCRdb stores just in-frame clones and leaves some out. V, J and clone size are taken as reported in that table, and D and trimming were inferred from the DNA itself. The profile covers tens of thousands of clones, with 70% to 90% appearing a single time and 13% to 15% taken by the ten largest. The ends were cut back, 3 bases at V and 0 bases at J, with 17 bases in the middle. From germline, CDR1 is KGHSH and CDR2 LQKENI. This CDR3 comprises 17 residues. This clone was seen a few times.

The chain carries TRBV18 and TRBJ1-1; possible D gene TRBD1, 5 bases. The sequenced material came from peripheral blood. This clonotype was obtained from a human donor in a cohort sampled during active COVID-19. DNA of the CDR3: TGTGCCAGCTCACCTGACGCCGGGGGGGGAATGAACACTGAAGCTTTCTTT. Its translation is CASSPDAGGGMNTEAFF.